This T cell receptor beta chain is from a study of cytomegalovirus exposure and HLA in healthy donors. 13 Jbeta primers and 60 Vbeta primers were used for the PCR. Per the study methods: It was a later analysis that counted 83 million or so unique TCR beta chains, of which some 9.9 million were shared. The table came from immunoSEQ multiplex PCR; TCRdb's copy has only in-frame clones and leaves some out. V and J calls and clone size are as listed in that table; D and trimming were resolved from the DNA. The table records around 120,000 clones, roughly four fifths of them present only once. This clone was seen more than once but under ten times. The clonotype originates from a male donor in good health and CMV-seropositive. The specimen was PBMCs.

In nucleotides, the CDR3 is TGTGCCAGCAGTGGCGGGGGACGGGGCAATCAGCCCCAGCATTTT. Encoded protein: CASSGGGRGNQPQHF. V and J are TRBV25-1 and TRBJ1-5; the D gene is possibly TRBD1 (5 bases). With 4 bases removed from V and 2 bases from J, the gap between germline ends came to 12 bases. The CDR3 extends over 15 amino acids. Germline V gene lookup returns CDR1 MGHDK and CDR2 SYGVNS. Full variable domain (remainder filled in from reference TRBV25-1 and TRBJ1-5): EADIYQTPRYLVIGTGKKITLECSQTMGHDKMYWYQQDPGMELHLIHYSYGVNSTEKGDLSSESTVSRIRTEHFPLTLESARPSHTSQYLCASSGGGRGNQPQHFGDGTRLSIL.